Listed below are T cell receptor beta chains from one sample, sequenced in a study of T-cell reconstitution after alpha-beta-depleted transplantation in children. A single record per CDR3 protein comes from TCRdb applying MiXCR to the PCR reads. The sample holds about 170,000 distinct CDR3 sequences, 11% seen once. Sequencing was performed on PBMCs, taken before TCRalphabeta/CD19-depleted stem cell transplant. The receptors were gathered from a boy aged 2 to 9 with acute myeloid leukemia, due to receive a stem cell transplant. Both conserved end residues are part of each CDR3. D genes are given only for firm matches.

d_call cdr3_length j_call v_call cdr3_aa
. 14 TRBJ2-5 TRBV7-3 CASSLGGYQETQYF
. 11 TRBJ2-1 TRBV20-1 CSALISLEQFF
TRBD2 12 TRBJ2-1 TRBV2 CASSLLADEQFF
. 11 TRBJ2-7 TRBV30 CAWSGGGEQYF
. 16 TRBJ2-1 TRBV10-2 CASSESTGTDYNEQFF
. 12 TRBJ2-3 TRBV2 CASRQGADTQYF
. 15 TRBJ2-1 TRBV7-3 CASSLNQGEYNEQFF
. 12 TRBJ2-1 TRBV3-1 CASSQDRNEQFF
. 15 TRBJ1-4 TRBV5-1 CASTSRGAANEKLFF
. 19 TRBJ2-7 TRBV12-3/TRBV12-4 CASSLNPPLWEQDSYEQYF
. 14 TRBJ2-1 TRBV2 CASSDSGREYEQFF
. 14 TRBJ1-3 TRBV7-9 CASSFPHYSDPTNF
. 12 TRBJ2-1 TRBV7-9 CASSSIGNEQFF
TRBD2 18 TRBJ2-4 TRBV4-2 CASSQDVGGGHEWRIQYF
TRBD1 11 TRBJ2-1 TRBV5-1 CASSKTGGQFF
. 16 TRBJ2-3 TRBV5-6 CASSLGRSIVPDTQYF
. 17 TRBJ2-3 TRBV2 CASMGGTGDFFTDTQYF
. 19 TRBJ1-1 TRBV28 CASSLLRGEWRDRTTEAFF
. 14 TRBJ2-7 TRBV20-1 CSASPEINPYEQYF
. 13 TRBJ2-1 TRBV29-1 CSVGQTYTNEQFF
. 15 TRBJ1-5 TRBV27 CASSFARERNQPQHF
. 14 TRBJ2-4 TRBV20-1 CSARDMQGENIQYF
TRBD1 16 TRBJ2-7 TRBV28 CASTYGGRQGVYEQYF
TRBD2 16 TRBJ2-2 TRBV27 CASRIRLAGVTGELFF
. 16 TRBJ2-4 TRBV5-4 CASSLLGGWAKNIQYF
TRBD1 14 TRBJ1-6 TRBV20-1 CSAKGTGAGSPLHF
. 14 TRBJ1-1 TRBV4-1 CASSQETANTEAFF
TRBD2 15 TRBJ2-1 TRBV5-1 CASGTIAGGPNEQFF
TRBD1 16 TRBJ1-2 TRBV4-1 CASSQPGTGDRYGYTF
. 15 TRBJ2-1 TRBV5-1 CASSSDTNPGNEQFF
TRBD2 16 TRBJ2-1 TRBV9 CASSVSGSGAYNEQFF
. 16 TRBJ2-5 TRBV12-3/TRBV12-4 CASSLEETGDGETQYF
TRBD1 15 TRBJ2-1 TRBV20-1 CSARNRDRSYNEQFF
TRBD1 13 TRBJ1-2 TRBV5-1 CASSWTGGNGYTF
. 13 TRBJ2-7 TRBV3-1 CASSQWRSYEQYF
TRBD2 15 TRBJ2-5 TRBV6-1 CASSGGAGGPETQYF
TRBD2 15 TRBJ2-2 TRBV6-1 CATGNGGANTGELFF
TRBD1 13 TRBJ1-1 TRBV6-6 CASSHRTGLEAFF
TRBD1 13 TRBJ2-1 TRBV29-1 CSARQGARNEQFF
. 14 TRBJ1-5 TRBV20-1 CSARPGPSSQPQHF
. 12 TRBJ1-1 TRBV7-9 CASSLGTRDDFF
TRBD2 15 TRBJ2-7 TRBV20-1 CSAGISGSFAYEQYF
. 13 TRBJ2-2 TRBV20-1 CSARDPGSGELFF
. 14 TRBJ2-1 TRBV29-1 CSVEAYPTYNEQFF
. 17 TRBJ2-4 TRBV4-2 CASSQGTALLAKNIQYF
. 14 TRBJ2-3 TRBV6-7 CASIKKTTTDTQYF
. 13 TRBJ1-5 TRBV4-1 CTNSQHANQPQHF
. 14 TRBJ2-1 TRBV29-1 CSVVRGGSYNEQFF
. 13 TRBJ2-7 TRBV5-1 CASSLDWPGEQYF
TRBD2 14 TRBJ2-3 TRBV28 CASSWGTITDTQYF
TRBD1 16 TRBJ1-2 TRBV12-3/TRBV12-4 CASNLLPGTGSYGYTF
TRBD1 13 TRBJ2-5 TRBV20-1 CSATGGFQETQYF
TRBD2 15 TRBJ2-1 TRBV12-5 CASGTGTSSYNEQFF
. 17 TRBJ2-2 TRBV7-2 CASSRGGGLWNTGELFF